The rows below give T cell receptor beta chains drawn from one sample of a study of T cells in Graves' hyperthyroidism and ophthalmopathy. TCRdb reprocessed the multiplex PCR reads with MiXCR, giving one entry per CDR3 protein. Of just under 750,000 distinct CDR3 sequences in the sample, approximately 40% were seen once. The sequencing input was blood. These receptors were collected from a middle-aged woman with Graves' hyperthyroidism. CDR3s include the opening cysteine and the closing phenylalanine or tryptophan. A D gene is named only where the DNA matches it firmly. Clone sizes are given selectively: once, few, many, or a class where the clone is expanded.

clone size,J gene,V gene,D gene,CDR3 protein,CDR3 DNA
-,TRBJ2-7,TRBV6-5,TRBD1,CASSPQRDRGVLGF,TGTGCCAGCAGTCCACAACGGGACAGGGGAGTTCTGGGCTTC
few,TRBJ2-7,TRBV6-5,TRBD2,CASSNGGVHSYEQYF,TGTGCCAGCAGTAACGGGGGGGTTCACTCCTACGAGCAGTACTTC
many,TRBJ2-7,TRBV2,-,CASSPQGEVHEQYF,TGTGCCAGCAGTCCCCAGGGGGAGGTGCACGAGCAGTACTTC
-,TRBJ2-5,TRBV6-5,-,CASSSAGSWKTQYF,TGTGCCAGCAGTTCCGCGGGGAGTTGGAAGACCCAGTACTTC
few,TRBJ2-5,TRBV7-9,TRBD2,CASSLHLGLDDETQYF,TGTGCCAGCAGCCTCCATTTGGGACTAGATGATGAGACCCAGTACTTC
many,TRBJ1-2,TRBV5-6,TRBD1,CASSRDSEGYTF,TGTGCCAGCAGCCGGGACAGCGAGGGCTACACCTTC
-,TRBJ1-6,TRBV7-2,TRBD1,CASSLTIRTGGAHNSPLHF,TGTGCCAGCAGCCTGACAATTCGGACAGGGGGCGCCCATAATTCACCCCTCCACTTT
-,TRBJ2-7,TRBV7-9,-,CAWGNTRPGQYF,TGTGCCTGGGGAAATACCAGGCCCGGGCAGTACTTC
many,TRBJ1-2,TRBV5-4,-,CASSLVGKDGYTF,TGTGCCAGCAGCTTGGTAGGGAAGGATGGCTACACCTTC
-,TRBJ1-1,TRBV5-1,-,CASSLVALPGNTEAFF,TGCGCCAGCAGCTTGGTAGCTCTCCCTGGGAACACTGAAGCTTTCTTT
many,TRBJ2-7,TRBV29-1,TRBD2,CSVENAGLAVYEQYF,TGCAGCGTTGAGAACGCCGGACTAGCGGTCTACGAGCAGTACTTC
-,TRBJ2-7,TRBV10-2,TRBD2,CASSATGLGSHEQYF,TGCGCCAGCAGTGCAACGGGACTAGGTTCCCACGAGCAGTACTTC
many,TRBJ2-5,TRBV6-5,-,CASSRGMQETQYF,TGTGCCAGCAGCCGTGGGATGCAAGAGACCCAGTACTTC
once,TRBJ2-7,TRBV9,TRBD1,CASSVAGQGVEQYF,TGTGCCAGCAGCGTAGCCGGACAGGGGGTCGAGCAGTACTTC